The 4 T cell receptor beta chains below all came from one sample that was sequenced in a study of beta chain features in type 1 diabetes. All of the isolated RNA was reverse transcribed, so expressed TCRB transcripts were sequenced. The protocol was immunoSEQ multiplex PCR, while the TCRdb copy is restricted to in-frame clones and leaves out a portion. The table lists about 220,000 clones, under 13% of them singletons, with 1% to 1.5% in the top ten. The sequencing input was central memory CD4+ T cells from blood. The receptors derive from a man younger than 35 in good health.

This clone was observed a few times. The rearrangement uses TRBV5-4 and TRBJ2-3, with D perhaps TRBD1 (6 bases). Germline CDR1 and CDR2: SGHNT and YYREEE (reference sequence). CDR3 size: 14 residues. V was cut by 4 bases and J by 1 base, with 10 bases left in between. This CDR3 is CASSHRAGTDTQYF. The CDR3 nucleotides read TGTGCCAGCAGCCACAGGGCCGGCACAGATACGCAGTATTTT.

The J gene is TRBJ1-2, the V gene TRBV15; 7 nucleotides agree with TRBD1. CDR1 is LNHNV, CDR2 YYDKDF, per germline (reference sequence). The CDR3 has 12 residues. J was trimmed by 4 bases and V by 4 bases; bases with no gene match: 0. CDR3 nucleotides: TGTGCCACCAGCACAGGGGGCTATGGCTACACCTTC. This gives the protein CATSTGGYGYTF.

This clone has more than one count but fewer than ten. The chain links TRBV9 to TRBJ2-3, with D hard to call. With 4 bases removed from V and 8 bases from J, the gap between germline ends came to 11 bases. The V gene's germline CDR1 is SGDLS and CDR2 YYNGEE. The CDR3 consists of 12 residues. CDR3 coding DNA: TGTGCCAGCAGCCCCCCCCGAGGTACGCAGTATTTT. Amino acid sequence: CASSPPRGTQYF.

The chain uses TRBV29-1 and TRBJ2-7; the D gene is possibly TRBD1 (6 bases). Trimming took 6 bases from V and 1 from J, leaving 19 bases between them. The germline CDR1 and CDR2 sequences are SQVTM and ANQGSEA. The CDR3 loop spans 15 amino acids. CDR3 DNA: TGCAGCGTGGCTAAAGGGTCGGACAGTTCCTACGAGCAGTACTTC. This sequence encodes CSVAKGSDSSYEQYF.